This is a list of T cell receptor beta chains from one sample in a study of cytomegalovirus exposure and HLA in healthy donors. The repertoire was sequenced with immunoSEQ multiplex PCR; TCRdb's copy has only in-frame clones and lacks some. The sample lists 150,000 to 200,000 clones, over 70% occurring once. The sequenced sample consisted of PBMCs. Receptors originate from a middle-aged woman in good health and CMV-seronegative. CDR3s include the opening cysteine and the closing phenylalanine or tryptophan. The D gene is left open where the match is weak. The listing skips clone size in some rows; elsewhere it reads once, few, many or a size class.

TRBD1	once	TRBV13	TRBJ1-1	TGTGCCAGCAGCCTAGGGGACAGGGCCGACACTGAAGCTTTCTTT	CASSLGDRADTEAFF
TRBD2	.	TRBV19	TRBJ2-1	TGTGCCAGTAGTATTCCCACGGGACTAGATGCGCAGTTCTTC	CASSIPTGLDAQFF
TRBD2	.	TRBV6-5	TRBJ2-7	TGTGCCAGCAGTTACTCGCGGGGGGCCAACTACGAGCAGTACTTC	CASSYSRGANYEQYF
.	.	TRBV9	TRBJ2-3	TGTGCCAGCAGCGTAGGATCGAGGGATACGCAGTATTTT	CASSVGSRDTQYF
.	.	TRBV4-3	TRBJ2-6	TGCGCCAGCAGCCAATCGTCCGGTTCTGGGGCCAACGTCCTGACTTTC	CASSQSSGSGANVLTF
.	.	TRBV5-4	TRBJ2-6	TGTGCCAGCAGGGGCAGGGGAAACTCTGGGGCCAACGGCCTGACTTTC	CASRGRGNSGANGLTF
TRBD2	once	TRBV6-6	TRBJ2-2	TGTGCCAGCAGACAGACTAGCGGGGCTACCGGGGAGCTGTTTTTT	CASRQTSGATGELFF
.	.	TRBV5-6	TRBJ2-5	TGTGCCAGCAGTCGTCAAGAGACCCAGTACTTC	CASSRQETQYF
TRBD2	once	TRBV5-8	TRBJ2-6	TGTGCCAGCAGCTTGGCCGGGACGGGAGGAGGGGCCAACGTCCTGACTTTC	CASSLAGTGGGANVLTF
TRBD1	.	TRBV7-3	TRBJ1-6	TGTGCCAGCAGCTCGACAGGGAATTCACCCCTCCACTTT	CASSSTGNSPLHF